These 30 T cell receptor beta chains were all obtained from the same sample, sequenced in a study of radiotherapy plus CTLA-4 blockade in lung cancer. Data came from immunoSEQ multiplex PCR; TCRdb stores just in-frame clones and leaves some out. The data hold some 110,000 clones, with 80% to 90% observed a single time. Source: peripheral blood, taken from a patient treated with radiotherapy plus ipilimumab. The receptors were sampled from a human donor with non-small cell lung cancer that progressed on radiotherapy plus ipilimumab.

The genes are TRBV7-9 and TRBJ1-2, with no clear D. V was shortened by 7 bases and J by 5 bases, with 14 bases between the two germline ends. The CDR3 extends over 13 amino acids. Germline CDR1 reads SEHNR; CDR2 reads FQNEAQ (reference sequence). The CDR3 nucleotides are TGTGCCAGCACCGCCTCCGGGTTTTATGGCTACACCTTC. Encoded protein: CASTASGFYGYTF.

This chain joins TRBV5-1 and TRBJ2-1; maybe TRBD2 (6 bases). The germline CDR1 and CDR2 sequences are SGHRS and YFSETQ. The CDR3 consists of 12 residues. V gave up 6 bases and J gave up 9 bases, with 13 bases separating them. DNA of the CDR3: TGCGCCAGCATTAACGGGAGAGCTGAGCAGTTCTTC. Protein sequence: CASINGRAEQFF.

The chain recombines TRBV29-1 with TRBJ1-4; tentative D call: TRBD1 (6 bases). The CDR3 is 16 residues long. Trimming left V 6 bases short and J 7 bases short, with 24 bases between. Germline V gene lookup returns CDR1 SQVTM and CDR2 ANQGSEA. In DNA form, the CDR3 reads TGCAGCGTGTCACCGGGACAAGGGCTTTTTGGTGAAAAACTGTTTTTT. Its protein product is CSVSPGQGLFGEKLFF.

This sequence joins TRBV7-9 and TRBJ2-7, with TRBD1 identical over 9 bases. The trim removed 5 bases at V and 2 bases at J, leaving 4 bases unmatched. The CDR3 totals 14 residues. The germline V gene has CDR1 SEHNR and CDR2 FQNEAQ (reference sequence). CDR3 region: CASSVTGGTYEQYF. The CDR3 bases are TGTGCCAGCAGCGTGACAGGGGGGACCTACGAGCAGTACTTC.

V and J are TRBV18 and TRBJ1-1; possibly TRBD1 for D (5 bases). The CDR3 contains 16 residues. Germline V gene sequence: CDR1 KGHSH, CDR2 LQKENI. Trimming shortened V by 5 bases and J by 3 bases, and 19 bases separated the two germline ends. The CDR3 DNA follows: TGTGCCAGCTCATCCCTTTCAACAGTAGGGGACACTGAAGCTTTCTTT. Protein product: CASSSLSTVGDTEAFF. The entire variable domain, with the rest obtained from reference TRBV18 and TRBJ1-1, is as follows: NAGVMQNPRHLVRRRGQEARLRCSPMKGHSHVYWYRQLPEEGLKFMVYLQKENIIDESGMPKERFSAEFPKEGPSILRIQQVVRGDSAAYFCASSSLSTVGDTEAFFGQGTRLTVV.

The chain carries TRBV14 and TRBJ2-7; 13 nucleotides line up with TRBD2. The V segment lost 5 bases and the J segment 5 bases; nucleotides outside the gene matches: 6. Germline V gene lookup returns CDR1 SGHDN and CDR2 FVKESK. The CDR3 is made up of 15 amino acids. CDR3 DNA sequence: TGTGCCAGCAGCACCCGACTAGCGGGAGGAAACGAGCAGTACTTC. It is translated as CASSTRLAGGNEQYF.

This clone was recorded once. The CDR3 DNA sequence: TGTGCCAGCAGTGATGTAGGGGGATTGCGCGAGCAGTACTTC. Its protein product is CASSDVGGLREQYF. The chain employs TRBV6-1 and TRBJ2-7, with D perhaps matching TRBD1 (6 bases). CDR3 length: 14 residues. V shed 3 bases and J shed 6 bases, with 15 bases lying between them. In germline, CDR1 is MNHNS, CDR2 SASEGT.

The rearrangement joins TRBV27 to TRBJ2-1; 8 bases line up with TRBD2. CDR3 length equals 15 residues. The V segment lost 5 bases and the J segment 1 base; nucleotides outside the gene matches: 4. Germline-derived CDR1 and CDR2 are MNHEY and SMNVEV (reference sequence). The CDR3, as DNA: TGTGCCAGCAGTAGACTAGCGAGGTCCTACAATGAGCAGTTCTTC. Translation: CASSRLARSYNEQFF.

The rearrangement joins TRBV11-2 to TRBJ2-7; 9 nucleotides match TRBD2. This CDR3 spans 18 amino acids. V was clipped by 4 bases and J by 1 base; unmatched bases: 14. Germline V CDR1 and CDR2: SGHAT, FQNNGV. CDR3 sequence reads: CASSSYPSTSGGSYEQYF. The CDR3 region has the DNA TGTGCCAGCAGCTCGTACCCCTCGACTAGCGGAGGGTCCTACGAGCAGTACTTC.

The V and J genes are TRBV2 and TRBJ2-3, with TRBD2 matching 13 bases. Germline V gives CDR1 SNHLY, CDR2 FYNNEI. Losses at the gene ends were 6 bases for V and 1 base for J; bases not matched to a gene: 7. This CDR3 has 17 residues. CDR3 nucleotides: TGTGCCAGCAGGAGGGGACTAGCGGGGAGTCGCACAGATACGCAGTATTTT. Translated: CASRRGLAGSRTDTQYF.

The CDR3 nucleotides are TGTGCAAGTCGCTTAGGGGTCCTTTACTACGAGCAGTACTTC. Protein: CASRLGVLYYEQYF. V gene TRBV12-2 combines with J gene TRBJ2-7. TRBV12-2 is a documented pseudogene. This CDR3 comprises 14 residues.

The DNA for the CDR3 is TGTGCCAGTAGTATAGGCCGGACAGCTCATTCTTCCTACGAGCAGTACTTC. This gives the protein CASSIGRTAHSSYEQYF. The chain employs TRBV19 and TRBJ2-7; TRBD1 is a possible D gene (6 bases). Trimming took off 1 base at V and 1 base at J, with 17 bases between the two ends. There are 17 residues in the CDR3. Germline CDR1 and CDR2: LNHDA and SQIVND (reference sequence).

The CDR3 loop is CASRSGLAGKNTGELFF. For the CDR3, the DNA is TGTGCCAGCAGGTCCGGACTAGCGGGGAAGAACACCGGGGAGCTGTTTTTT. The V and J genes are TRBV2 and TRBJ2-2; TRBD2 matches 12 bases. The CDR3 is 17 amino acids. The germline CDR1 and CDR2 sequences are SNHLY and FYNNEI. J was trimmed by 1 base and V by 6 bases; bases with no gene match: 6.

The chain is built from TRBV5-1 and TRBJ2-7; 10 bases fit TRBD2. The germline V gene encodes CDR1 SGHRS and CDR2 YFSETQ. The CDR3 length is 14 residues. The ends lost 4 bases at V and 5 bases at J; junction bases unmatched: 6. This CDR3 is CASSPAGGPDEQYF. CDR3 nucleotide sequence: TGCGCCAGCAGCCCAGCGGGAGGGCCGGACGAGCAGTACTTC. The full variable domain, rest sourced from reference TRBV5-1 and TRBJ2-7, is KAGVTQTPRYLIKTRGQQVTLSCSPISGHRSVSWYQQTPGQGLQFLFEYFSETQRNKGNFPGRFSGRQFSNSRSEMNVSTLELGDSALYLCASSPAGGPDEQYFGPGTRLTVT.

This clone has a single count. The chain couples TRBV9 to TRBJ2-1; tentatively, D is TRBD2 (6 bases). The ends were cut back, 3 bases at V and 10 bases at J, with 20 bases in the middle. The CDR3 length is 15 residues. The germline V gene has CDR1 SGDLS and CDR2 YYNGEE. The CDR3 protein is CASSAGETSYSEQFF. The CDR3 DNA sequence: TGTGCCAGCAGCGCGGGTGAGACTAGTTACTCGGAGCAGTTCTTC.

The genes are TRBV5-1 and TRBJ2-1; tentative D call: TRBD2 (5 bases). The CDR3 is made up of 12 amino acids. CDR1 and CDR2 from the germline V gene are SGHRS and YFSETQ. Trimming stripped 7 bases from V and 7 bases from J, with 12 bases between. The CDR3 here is CASWGGGNEQFF. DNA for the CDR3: TGCGCCAGCTGGGGTGGCGGGAATGAGCAGTTCTTC.

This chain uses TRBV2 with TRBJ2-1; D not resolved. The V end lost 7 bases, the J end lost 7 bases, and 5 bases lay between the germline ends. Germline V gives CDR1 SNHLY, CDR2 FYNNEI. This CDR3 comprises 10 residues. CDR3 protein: CASNRNEQFF. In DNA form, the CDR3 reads TGTGCCAGCAATAGGAATGAGCAGTTCTTC. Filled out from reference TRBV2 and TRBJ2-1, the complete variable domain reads EPEVTQTPSHQVTQMGQEVILRCVPISNHLYFYWYRQILGQKVEFLVSFYNNEISEKSEIFDDQFSVERPDGSNFTLKIRSTKLEDSAMYFCASNRNEQFFGPGTRLTVL.

In DNA, the CDR3 is TGTGCCAGCAGCTCTACGACTAGCGGGAGGGCCCTATATGAGCAGTACTTC. Protein sequence: CASSSTTSGRALYEQYF. The V call is TRBV7-8, the J call TRBJ2-7; 14 nucleotides align to TRBD2. This CDR3 region has 17 residues. Germline V CDR1 and CDR2: SGHVS, FQNEAQ. The J segment lost 7 bases and the V segment lost 4 bases, leaving 12 bases of the junction unmatched.

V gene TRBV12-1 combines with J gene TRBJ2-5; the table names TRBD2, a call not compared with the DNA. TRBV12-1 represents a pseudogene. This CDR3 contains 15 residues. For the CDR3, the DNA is TGTGCCAGCAGCTTTATACTAGCGGGATTGGAGACCCAGTACTTC. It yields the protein CASSFILAGLETQYF.

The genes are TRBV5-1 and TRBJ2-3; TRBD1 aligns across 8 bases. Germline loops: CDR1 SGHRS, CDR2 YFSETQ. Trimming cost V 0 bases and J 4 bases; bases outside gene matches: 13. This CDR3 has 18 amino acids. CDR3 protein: CASSLVPRPGGDSDTQYF. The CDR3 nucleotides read TGCGCCAGCAGCTTGGTGCCGCGGCCAGGGGGCGACTCAGATACGCAGTATTTT.

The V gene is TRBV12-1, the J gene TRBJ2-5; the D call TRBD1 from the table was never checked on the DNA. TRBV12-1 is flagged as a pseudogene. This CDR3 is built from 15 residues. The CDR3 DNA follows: TGTGCCAGCAGCCCCGGGACAGGAGGCCAAGAGACCCAGTACTTC. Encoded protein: CASSPGTGGQETQYF.

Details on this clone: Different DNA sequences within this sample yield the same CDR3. CDR3 residues: CASSEGGYGYTF. The DNA of the CDR3 is TGTGCCAGCAGTGAAGGGGGGTATGGCTACACCTTC. The V and J genes are TRBV2 and TRBJ1-2, with D perhaps matching TRBD1 (5 bases). Germline assignment: CDR1 SNHLY and CDR2 FYNNEI. The V end was cut by 1 base, the J end by 5 bases, with 5 bases between. There are 12 residues in the CDR3.

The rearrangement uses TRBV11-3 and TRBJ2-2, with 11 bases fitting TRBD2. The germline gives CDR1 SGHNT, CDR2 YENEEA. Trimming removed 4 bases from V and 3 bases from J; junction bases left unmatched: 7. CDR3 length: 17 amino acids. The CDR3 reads CASSSYSGRAYTGELFF. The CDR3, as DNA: TGTGCCAGCAGCTCTTATAGCGGGAGGGCGTACACCGGGGAGCTGTTTTTT.

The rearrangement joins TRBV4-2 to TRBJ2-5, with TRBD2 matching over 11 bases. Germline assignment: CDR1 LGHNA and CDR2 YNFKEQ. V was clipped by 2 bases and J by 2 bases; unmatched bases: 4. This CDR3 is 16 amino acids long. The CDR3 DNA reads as TGTGCCAGCAGCCAACTGACTAGCGGGGTACAAGAGACCCAGTACTTC. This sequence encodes CASSQLTSGVQETQYF.

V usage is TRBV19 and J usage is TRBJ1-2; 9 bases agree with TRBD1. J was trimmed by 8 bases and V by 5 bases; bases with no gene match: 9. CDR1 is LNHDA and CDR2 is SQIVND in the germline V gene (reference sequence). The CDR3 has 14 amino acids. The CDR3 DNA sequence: TGTGCCAGTAGTCCGACAGGGGGAGACGGAGGCTACACCTTC. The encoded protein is CASSPTGGDGGYTF.

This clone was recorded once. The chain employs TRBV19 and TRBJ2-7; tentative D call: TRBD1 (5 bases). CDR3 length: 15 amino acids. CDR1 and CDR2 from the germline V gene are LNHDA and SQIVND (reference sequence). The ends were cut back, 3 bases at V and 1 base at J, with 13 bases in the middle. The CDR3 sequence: CASSIQPGNSYEQYF. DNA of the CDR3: TGTGCCAGTAGTATCCAACCAGGGAATTCCTACGAGCAGTACTTC.

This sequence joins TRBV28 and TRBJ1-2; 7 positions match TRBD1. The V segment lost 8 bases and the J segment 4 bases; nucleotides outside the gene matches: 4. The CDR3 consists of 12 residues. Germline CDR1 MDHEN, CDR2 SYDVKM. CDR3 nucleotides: TGTGCCAGCGATGGGACAGCCTATGGCTACACCTTC. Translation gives CASDGTAYGYTF.

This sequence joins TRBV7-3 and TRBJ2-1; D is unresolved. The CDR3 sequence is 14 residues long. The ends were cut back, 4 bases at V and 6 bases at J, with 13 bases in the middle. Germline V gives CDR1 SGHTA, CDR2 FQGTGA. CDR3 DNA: TGTGCCAGCAGCTCCACCTTTAATTCCAATGAGCAGTTCTTC. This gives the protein CASSSTFNSNEQFF.

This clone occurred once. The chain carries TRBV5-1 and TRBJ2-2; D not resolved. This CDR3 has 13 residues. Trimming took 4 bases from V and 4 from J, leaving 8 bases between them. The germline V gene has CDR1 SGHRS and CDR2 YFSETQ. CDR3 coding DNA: TGCGCCAGCAGCCCGAGTGGCACCGGGGAGCTGTTTTTT. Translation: CASSPSGTGELFF.

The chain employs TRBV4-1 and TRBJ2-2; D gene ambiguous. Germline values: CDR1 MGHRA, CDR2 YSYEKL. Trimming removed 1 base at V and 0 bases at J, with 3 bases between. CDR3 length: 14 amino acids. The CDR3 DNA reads TGCGCCAGCAGCCAAGGTACGAACACCGGGGAGCTGTTTTTT. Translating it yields CASSQGTNTGELFF.